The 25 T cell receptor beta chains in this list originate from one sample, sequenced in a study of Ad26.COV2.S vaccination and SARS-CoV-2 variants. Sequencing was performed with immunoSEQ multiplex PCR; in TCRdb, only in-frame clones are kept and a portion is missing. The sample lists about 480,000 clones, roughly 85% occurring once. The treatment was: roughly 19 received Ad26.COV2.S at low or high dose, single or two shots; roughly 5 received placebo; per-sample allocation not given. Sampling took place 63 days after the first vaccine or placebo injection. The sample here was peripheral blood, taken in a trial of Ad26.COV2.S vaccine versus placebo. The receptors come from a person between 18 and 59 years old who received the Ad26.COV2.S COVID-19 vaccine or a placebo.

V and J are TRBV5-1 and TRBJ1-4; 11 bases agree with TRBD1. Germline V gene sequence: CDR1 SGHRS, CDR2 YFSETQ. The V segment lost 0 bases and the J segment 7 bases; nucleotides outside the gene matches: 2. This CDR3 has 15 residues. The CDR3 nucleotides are TGCGCCAGCAGCTTGGCCGGGACAGGGGGTGAAAAACTGTTTTTT. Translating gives CASSLAGTGGEKLFF. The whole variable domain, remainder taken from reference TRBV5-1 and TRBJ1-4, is KAGVTQTPRYLIKTRGQQVTLSCSPISGHRSVSWYQQTPGQGLQFLFEYFSETQRNKGNFPGRFSGRQFSNSRSEMNVSTLELGDSALYLCASSLAGTGGEKLFFGSGTQLSVL.

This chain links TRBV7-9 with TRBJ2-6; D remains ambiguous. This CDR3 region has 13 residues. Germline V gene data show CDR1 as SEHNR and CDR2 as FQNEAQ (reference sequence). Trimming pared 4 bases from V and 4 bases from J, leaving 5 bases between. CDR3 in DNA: TGTGCCAGCAGCTCCCCAGGGGCCAACGTCCTGACTTTC. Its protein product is CASSSPGANVLTF.

DNA of the CDR3: TGTGCCAGCAGCTTAGATAGTAGCGGTAGTGAGCAGTTCTTC. Amino acid sequence: CASSLDSSGSEQFF. The V gene is TRBV7-2, the J gene TRBJ2-1; D may be TRBD2 (6 bases). The length of the CDR3 is 14 residues. The V gene's germline CDR1 is SGHTA and CDR2 FQGNSA. Trimming cost V 1 base and J 9 bases, with 13 bases left between them.

CDR3 amino acids: CASSTSMTGSLGYGYTF. CDR3 DNA sequence: TGCGCCAGCAGCACGAGCATGACAGGATCACTAGGCTATGGCTACACCTTC. The chain recombines TRBV4-1 with TRBJ1-2; D possibly corresponds to TRBD1 (6 bases). This CDR3 has 17 amino acids. Looked up from germline, CDR1 is MGHRA and CDR2 is YSYEKL. Trimming took 5 bases from V and 4 from J, leaving 23 bases between them.

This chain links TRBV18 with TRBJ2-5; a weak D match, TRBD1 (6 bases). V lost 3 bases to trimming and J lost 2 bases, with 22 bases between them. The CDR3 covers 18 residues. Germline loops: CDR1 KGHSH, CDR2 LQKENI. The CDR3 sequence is CASSPGQGSSMGQETQYF. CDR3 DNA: TGTGCCAGCTCACCTGGGCAGGGGAGTTCTATGGGGCAAGAGACCCAGTACTTC. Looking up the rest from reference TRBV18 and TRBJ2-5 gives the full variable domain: NAGVMQNPRHLVRRRGQEARLRCSPMKGHSHVYWYRQLPEEGLKFMVYLQKENIIDESGMPKERFSAEFPKEGPSILRIQQVVRGDSAAYFCASSPGQGSSMGQETQYFGPGTRLLVL.

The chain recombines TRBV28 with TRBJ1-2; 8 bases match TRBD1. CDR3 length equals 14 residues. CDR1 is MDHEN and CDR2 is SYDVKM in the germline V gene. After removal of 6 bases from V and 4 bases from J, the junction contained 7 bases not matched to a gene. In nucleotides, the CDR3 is TGTGCCAGCAGGGAAGGGACAGGAACCTATGGCTACACCTTC. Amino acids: CASREGTGTYGYTF.

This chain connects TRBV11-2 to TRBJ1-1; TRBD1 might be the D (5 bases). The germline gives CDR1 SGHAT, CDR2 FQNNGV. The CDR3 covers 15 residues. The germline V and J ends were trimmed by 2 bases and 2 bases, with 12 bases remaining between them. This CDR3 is CASSLIDRLNTEAFF. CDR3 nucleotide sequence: TGTGCCAGCAGCTTAATCGACAGACTAAACACTGAAGCTTTCTTT. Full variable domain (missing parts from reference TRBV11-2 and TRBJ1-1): EAGVAQSPRYKIIEKRQSVAFWCNPISGHATLYWYQQILGQGPKLLIQFQNNGVVDDSQLPKDRFSAERLKGVDSTLKIQPAKLEDSAVYLCASSLIDRLNTEAFFGQGTRLTVV.

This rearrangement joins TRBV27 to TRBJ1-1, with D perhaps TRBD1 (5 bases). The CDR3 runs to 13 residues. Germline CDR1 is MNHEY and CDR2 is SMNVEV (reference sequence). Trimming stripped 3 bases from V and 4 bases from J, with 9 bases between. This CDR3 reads CASSLKGTTEAFF. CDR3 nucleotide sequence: TGTGCCAGCAGTTTGAAAGGGACCACTGAAGCTTTCTTT.

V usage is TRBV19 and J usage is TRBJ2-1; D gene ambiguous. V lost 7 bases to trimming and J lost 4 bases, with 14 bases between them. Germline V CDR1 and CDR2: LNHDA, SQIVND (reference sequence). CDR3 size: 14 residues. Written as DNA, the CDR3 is TGTGCCAGTAACGAAGGTCACCCATACAATGAGCAGTTCTTC. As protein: CASNEGHPYNEQFF. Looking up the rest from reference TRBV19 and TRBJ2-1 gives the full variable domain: DGGITQSPKYLFRKEGQNVTLSCEQNLNHDAMYWYRQDPGQGLRLIYYSQIVNDFQKGDIAEGYSVSREKKESFPLTVTSAQKNPTAFYLCASNEGHPYNEQFFGPGTRLTVL.

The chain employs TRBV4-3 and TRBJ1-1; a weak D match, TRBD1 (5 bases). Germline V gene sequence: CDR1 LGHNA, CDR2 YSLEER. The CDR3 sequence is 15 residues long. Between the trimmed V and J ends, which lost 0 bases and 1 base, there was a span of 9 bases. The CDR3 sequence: CASSQEGASNTEAFF. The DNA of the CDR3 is TGCGCCAGCAGCCAAGAAGGGGCCTCGAACACTGAAGCTTTCTTT.

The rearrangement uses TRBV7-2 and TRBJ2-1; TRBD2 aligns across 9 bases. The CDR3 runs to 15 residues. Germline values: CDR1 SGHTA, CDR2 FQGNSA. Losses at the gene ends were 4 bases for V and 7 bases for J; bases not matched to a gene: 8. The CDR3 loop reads CASSSPSGNWNEQFF. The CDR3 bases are TGTGCCAGCAGCTCCCCTAGCGGGAATTGGAATGAGCAGTTCTTC.

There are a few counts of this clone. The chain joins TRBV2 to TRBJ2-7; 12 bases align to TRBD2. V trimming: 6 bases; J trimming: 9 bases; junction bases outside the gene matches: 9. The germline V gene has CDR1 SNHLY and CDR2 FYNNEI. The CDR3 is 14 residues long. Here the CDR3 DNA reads TGTGCCAGCAGGGACCTAGCGGGAGGGCTAGGGCAGTACTTC. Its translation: CASRDLAGGLGQYF.

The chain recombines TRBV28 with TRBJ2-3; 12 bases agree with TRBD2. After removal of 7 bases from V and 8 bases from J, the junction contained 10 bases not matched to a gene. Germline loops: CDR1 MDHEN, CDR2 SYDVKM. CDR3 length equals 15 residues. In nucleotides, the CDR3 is TGTGCCAGCATGACTAGCGGGAGTATTGTCAGTACGCAGTATTTT. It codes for CASMTSGSIVSTQYF.

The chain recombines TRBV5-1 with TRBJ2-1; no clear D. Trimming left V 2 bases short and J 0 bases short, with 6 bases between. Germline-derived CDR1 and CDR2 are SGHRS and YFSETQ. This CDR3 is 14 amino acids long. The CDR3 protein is CASSLQDSYNEQFF. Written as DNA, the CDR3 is TGCGCCAGCAGCTTACAAGACTCCTACAATGAGCAGTTCTTC.

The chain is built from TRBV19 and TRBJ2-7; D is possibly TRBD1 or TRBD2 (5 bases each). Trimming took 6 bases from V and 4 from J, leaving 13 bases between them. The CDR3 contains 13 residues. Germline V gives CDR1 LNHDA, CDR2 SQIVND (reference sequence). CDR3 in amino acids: CASRGEIAYEQYF. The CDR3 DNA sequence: TGTGCCAGTAGAGGGGAGATCGCTTACGAGCAGTACTTC.

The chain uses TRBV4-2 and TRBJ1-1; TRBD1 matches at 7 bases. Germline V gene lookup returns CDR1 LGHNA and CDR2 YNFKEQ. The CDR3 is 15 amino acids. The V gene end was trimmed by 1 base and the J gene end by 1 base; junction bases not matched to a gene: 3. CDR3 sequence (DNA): TGTGCCAGCAGCCAAGCAGGGGGTCCGAACACTGAAGCTTTCTTT. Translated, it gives CASSQAGGPNTEAFF.

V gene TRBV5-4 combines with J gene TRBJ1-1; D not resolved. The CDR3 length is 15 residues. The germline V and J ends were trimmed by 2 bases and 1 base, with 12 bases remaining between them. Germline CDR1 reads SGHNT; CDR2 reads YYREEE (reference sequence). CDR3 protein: CASSFDGIRNTEAFF. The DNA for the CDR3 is TGTGCCAGCAGCTTCGATGGAATCAGGAACACTGAAGCTTTCTTT.

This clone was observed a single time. CDR3 DNA sequence: TGCGCCAGCAGCCAGTCCGGGACTAGCGTGTACAATGAGCAGTTCTTC. Its protein product is CASSQSGTSVYNEQFF. The J gene is TRBJ2-1, the V gene TRBV4-3; 10 bases agree with TRBD2. Germline V lookup: CDR1 LGHNA, CDR2 YSLEER. There are 16 residues in the CDR3. The J segment lost 4 bases and the V segment lost 3 bases, leaving 6 bases of the junction unmatched.

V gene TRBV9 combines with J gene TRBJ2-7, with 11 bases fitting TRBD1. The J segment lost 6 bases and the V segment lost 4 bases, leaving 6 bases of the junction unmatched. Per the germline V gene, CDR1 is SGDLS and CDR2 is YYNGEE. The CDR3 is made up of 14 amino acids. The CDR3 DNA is TGTGCCAGCAGCCCCACCGGGACAGGGGGCGAGCAGTACTTC. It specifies CASSPTGTGGEQYF.

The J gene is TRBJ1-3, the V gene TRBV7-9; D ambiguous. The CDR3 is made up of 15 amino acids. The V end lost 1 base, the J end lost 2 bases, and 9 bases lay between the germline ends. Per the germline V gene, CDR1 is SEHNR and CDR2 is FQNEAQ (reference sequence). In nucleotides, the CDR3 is TGTGCCAGCAGCTTAGAGGAACACACTGGAAACACCATATATTTT. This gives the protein CASSLEEHTGNTIYF. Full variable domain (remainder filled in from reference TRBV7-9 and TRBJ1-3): DTGVSQNPRHKITKRGQNVTFRCDPISEHNRLYWYRQTLGQGPEFLTYFQNEAQLEKSRLLSDRFSAERPKGSFSTLEIQRTEQGDSAMYLCASSLEEHTGNTIYFGEGSWLTVV.

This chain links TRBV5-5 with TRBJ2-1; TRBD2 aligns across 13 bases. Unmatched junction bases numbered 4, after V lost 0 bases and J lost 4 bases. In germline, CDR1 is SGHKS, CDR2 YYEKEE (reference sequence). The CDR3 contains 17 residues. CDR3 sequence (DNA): TGTGCCAGCAGCTTGGGTTGGACTAGCGGGAGTTACAATGAGCAGTTCTTC. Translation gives CASSLGWTSGSYNEQFF.

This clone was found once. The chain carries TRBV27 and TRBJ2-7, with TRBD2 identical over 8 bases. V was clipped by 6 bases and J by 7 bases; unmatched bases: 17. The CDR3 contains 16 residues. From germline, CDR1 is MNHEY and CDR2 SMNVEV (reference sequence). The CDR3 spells CASRSLAGADFGEQYF. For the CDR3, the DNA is TGTGCCAGCAGATCCCTAGCGGGCGCAGATTTCGGGGAGCAGTACTTC.

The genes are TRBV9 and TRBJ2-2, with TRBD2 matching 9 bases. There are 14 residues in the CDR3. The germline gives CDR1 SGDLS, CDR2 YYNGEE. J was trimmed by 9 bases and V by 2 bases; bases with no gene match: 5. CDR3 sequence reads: CASSVSGSGRELFF. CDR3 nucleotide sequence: TGTGCCAGCAGCGTTAGCGGGAGCGGGAGGGAGCTGTTTTTT.

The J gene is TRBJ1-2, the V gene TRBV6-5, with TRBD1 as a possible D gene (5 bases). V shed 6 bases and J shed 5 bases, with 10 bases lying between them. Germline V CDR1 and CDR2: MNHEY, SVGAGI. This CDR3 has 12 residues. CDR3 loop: CASSRGGYGYTF. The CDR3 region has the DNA TGTGCCAGCAGCCGGGGGGGGTATGGCTACACCTTC.

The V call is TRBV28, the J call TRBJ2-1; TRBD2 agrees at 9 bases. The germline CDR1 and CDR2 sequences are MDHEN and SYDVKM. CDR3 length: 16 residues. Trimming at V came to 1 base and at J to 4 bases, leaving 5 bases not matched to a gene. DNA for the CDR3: TGTGCCAGCAGTTTATCGGCCAGCGGGAGGTACAATGAGCAGTTCTTC. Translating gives CASSLSASGRYNEQFF.